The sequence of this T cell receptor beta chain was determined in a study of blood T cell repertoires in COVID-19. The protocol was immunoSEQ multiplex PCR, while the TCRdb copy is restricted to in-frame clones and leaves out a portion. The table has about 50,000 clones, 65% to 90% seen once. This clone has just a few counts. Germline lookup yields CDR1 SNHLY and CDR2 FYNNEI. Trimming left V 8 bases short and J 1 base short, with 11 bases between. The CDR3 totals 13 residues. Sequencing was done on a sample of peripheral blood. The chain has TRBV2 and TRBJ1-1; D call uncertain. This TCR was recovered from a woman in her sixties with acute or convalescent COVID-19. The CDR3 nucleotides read TGTGCCAGCGAGGAAACTCCGAACACTGAAGCTTTCTTT. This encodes CASEETPNTEAFF.